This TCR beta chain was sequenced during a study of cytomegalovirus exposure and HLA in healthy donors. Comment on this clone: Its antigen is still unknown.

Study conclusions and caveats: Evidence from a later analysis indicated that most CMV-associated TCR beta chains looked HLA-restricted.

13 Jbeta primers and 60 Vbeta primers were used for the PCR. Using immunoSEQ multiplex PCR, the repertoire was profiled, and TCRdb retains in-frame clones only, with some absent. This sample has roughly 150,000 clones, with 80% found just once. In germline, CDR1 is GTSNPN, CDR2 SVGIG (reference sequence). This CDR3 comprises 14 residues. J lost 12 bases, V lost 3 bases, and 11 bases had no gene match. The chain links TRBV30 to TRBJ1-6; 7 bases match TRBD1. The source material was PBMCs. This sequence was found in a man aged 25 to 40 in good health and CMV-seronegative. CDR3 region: CAWSAGTERLPLHF. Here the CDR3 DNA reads TGTGCCTGGAGCGCCGGGACAGAAAGGTTACCCCTCCACTTT.